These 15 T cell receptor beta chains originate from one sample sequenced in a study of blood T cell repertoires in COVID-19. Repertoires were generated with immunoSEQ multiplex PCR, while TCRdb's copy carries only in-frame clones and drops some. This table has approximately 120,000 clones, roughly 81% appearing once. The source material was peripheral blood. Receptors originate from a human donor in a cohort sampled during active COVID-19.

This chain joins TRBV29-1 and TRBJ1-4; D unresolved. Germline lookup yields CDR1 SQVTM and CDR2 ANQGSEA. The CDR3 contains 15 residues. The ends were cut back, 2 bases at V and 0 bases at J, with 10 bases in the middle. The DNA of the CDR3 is TGCAGCGTTGAAATATTCGGTGCAACTAATGAAAAACTGTTTTTT. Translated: CSVEIFGATNEKLFF.

The CDR3 DNA reads as TGCGCCAGCAGCTTCCTAGCGGGGGGCCTATCCTACGAGCAGTACTTC. Translating gives CASSFLAGGLSYEQYF. This chain joins TRBV5-1 and TRBJ2-7, with 11 bases aligning to TRBD2. The ends lost 2 bases at V and 1 base at J; junction bases unmatched: 5. CDR1 and CDR2 (germline): SGHRS, YFSETQ. The CDR3 consists of 16 residues.

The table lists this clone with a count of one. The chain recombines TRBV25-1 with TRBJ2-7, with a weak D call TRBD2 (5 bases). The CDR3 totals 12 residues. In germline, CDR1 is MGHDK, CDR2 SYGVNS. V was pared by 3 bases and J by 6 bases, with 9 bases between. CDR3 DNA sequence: TGTGCCAGCAGTGACGGGATTGGCGAGCAGTACTTC. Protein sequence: CASSDGIGEQYF.

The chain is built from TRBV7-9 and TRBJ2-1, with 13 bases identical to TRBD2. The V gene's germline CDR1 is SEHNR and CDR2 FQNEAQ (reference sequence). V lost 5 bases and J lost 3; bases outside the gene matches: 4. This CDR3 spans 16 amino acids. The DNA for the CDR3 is TGTGCCAGCAGCCTGGGGACTAGCGGGGTCTACAATGAGCAGTTCTTC. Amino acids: CASSLGTSGVYNEQFF.

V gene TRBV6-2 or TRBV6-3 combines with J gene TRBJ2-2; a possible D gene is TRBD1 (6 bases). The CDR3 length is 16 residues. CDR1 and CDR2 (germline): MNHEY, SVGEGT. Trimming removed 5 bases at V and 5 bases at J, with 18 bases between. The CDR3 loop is CASSAYREPHTGELFF. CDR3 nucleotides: TGTGCCAGCAGTGCTTACAGGGAACCTCATACCGGGGAGCTGTTTTTT.

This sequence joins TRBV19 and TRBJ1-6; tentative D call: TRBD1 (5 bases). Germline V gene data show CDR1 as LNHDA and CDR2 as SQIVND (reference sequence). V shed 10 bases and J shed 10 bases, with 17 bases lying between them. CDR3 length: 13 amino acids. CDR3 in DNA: TGTGCCACCCGGTGGGGCGCGCGGTCACCCCTCCACTTT. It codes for CATRWGARSPLHF. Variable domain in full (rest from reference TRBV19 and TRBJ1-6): DGGITQSPKYLFRKEGQNVTLSCEQNLNHDAMYWYRQDPGQGLRLIYYSQIVNDFQKGDIAEGYSVSREKKESFPLTVTSAQKNPTAFYLCATRWGARSPLHFGNGTRLTVT.

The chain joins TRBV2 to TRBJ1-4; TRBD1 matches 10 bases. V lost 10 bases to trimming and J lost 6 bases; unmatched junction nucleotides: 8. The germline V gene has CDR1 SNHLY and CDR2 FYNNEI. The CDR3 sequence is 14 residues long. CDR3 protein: CATNRGTGDEKLFF. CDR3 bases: TGTGCCACCAACCGCGGGACAGGGGATGAAAAACTGTTTTTT.

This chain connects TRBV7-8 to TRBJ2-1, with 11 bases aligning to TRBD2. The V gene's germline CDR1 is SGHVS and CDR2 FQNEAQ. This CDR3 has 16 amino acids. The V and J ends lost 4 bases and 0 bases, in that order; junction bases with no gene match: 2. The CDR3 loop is CASSSLAGGSYNEQFF. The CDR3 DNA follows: TGTGCCAGCAGCTCCCTAGCGGGGGGCTCCTACAATGAGCAGTTCTTC.

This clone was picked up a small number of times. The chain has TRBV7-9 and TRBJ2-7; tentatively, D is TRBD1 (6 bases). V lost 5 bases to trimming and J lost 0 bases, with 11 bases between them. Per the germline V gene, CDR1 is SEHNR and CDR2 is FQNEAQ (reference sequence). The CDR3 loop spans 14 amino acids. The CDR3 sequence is CASSLDSISYEQYF. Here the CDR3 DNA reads TGTGCCAGCAGCCTGGACAGTATCTCCTACGAGCAGTACTTC.

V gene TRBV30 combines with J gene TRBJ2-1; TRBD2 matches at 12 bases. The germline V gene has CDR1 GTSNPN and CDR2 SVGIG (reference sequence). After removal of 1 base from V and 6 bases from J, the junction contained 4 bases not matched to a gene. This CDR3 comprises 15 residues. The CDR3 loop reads CAWSGLAGVSNEQFF. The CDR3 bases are TGTGCCTGGAGTGGACTAGCGGGGGTGAGCAATGAGCAGTTCTTC.

The CDR3 DNA sequence: TGTGCCAGCAGCGCCACGACAGGCCTCTCTGGAAACACCATATATTTT. Translation gives CASSATTGLSGNTIYF. The rearrangement uses TRBV9 and TRBJ1-3, with D possibly TRBD1 on 6 matching bases. The CDR3 is 16 amino acids. V dropped 3 bases and J dropped 0 bases, with 13 bases sitting between them. Germline CDR1 is SGDLS and CDR2 is YYNGEE.

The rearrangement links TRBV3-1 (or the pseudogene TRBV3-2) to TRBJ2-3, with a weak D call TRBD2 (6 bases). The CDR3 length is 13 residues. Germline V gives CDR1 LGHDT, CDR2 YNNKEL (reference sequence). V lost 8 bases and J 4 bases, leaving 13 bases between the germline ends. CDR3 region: CASRGTGADTQYF. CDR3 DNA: TGTGCCAGCCGAGGGACGGGGGCAGATACGCAGTATTTT.

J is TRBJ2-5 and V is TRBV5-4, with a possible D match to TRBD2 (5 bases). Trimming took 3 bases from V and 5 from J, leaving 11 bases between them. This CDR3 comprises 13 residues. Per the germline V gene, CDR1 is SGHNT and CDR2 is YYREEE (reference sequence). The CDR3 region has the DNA TGTGCCAGCAGCTCCCGAGGGTCGGAGACCCAGTACTTC. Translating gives CASSSRGSETQYF.

This chain's CDR3 is CASSPGYGYTF. CDR3 DNA sequence: TGTGCCAGCAGCCCAGGGTATGGCTACACCTTC. V and J are TRBV6-6 and TRBJ1-2; tentative D call: TRBD1 (5 bases). CDR3 length equals 11 residues. Germline lookup yields CDR1 MNHNY and CDR2 SVGAGI (reference sequence). V lost 6 bases to trimming and J lost 5 bases, with 7 bases between them.

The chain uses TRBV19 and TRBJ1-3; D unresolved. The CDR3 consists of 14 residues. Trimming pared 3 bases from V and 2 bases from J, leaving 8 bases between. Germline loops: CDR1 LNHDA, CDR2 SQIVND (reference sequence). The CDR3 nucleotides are TGTGCCAGTAGTATCACAGCAACTGGAAACACCATATATTTT. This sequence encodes CASSITATGNTIYF.